Listed here is a single T cell receptor (beta chain). This clonotype showed up just a few times. This clone's antigen is unknown. Within one base of it there is no much larger clone, and no base qualities were kept. Ficoll-Paque density gradient centrifugation was used to isolate PBMCs. TCRdb lists the instrument as Illumina NovaSeq 6000. Using 5'RACE with constant-segment primers, TCRalpha and TCRbeta cDNA libraries were constructed, with sample barcodes and unique molecular identifiers added in the process. RNA was extracted from every sample with Trizol reagent. Libraries were amplified in two PCR steps, with a second sample barcode and Illumina TruSeq adapters added in the second step. Sequencing of libraries was performed on an Illumina NovaSeq with 2 x 150 bp paired-end reads. On the study's bioinformatics: With migec v1.2.7, reads were demultiplexed and then collapsed into UMI-guided consensus sequences. With mixcr v2.1.11, UMI consensuses were aligned to TRA and TRB V and J templates and assembled into clonotypes. Expanded or contracted clonotypes were those called significant by both edgeR and NoisET, with noise models trained on biological replicates. For edgeR calls, a false discovery rate-adjusted p below 0.01 and a log2 fold-change threshold of 1 were applied. As an exploratory analysis of dynamics, max-normalized trajectories of the 1000 most abundant clonotypes were examined with PCA combined with hierarchical clustering. Separately sequenced CD4+ and CD8+ repertoires were used to assign the CD4 or CD8 phenotype of responding clones. TCRdb trimmed the raw reads at Q25, called clones with MiXCR and kept productive beta chains. Each entry is one CDR3 protein sequence, shown with its most common DNA and genes. V and J calls and clone size were set by TCRdb, not the authors. Here the sample has 400,000 or so distinct CDR3 sequences; under 25% occur a single time. The ten largest make up roughly an eighth of the sample.

The data originate from a study of T-cell memory formation after mild COVID-19 (dated by TCRdb to the early 2020s). About the investigation overall: TCR sequence clusters from the two donors were largely donor specific. In two donors, T-cell clones that expanded and contracted after mild COVID-19 were tracked by sequencing TCRalpha and TCRbeta repertoires over time. The cohort was made up of two young adult volunteers, one female and one male, who were previously healthy. Study-wide conclusions, independent of this receptor: From day 15 to 85, contracting clones showed balanced CD4/CD8 phenotypes, whereas a second wave of clones that expanded from day 15 to 37 leaned towards CD4+. The second-wave clones that peaked on day 37 were not confirmed to be SARS-CoV-2 specific. The study included only a couple of mild cases, and larger cohorts that include severe cases with pre-infection samples were judged to be necessary. Contracting CD4+ clones appeared mostly in the CM and EM memory subsets, whereas CD8+ clones were enriched in EMRA. Some responding clones were detected in pre-infection memory, suggesting pre-existing cross-reactive memory T cells joined the SARS-CoV-2 response.

According to the germline V gene (reference sequence), CDR1 reads DFQATT and CDR2 reads SNEGSKA. From the cysteine through the phenylalanine, the CDR3 covers 17 amino acids. The entry retains the CDR3 DNA only, 51 bases that are in frame from base 1. The V end gives up 0 bases and the J end 2 bases, leaving 6 bases in the junction not matched to a gene. In this chain, TRBV20-1 is recombined with TRBJ2-1; 11 nucleotides in the junction match TRBD2. Sequencing was performed on PBMCs or a T cell subset sorted from them (not recorded which). This sequence was found in an adult woman who had mild COVID-19 (a few samples of this study predate the infection). The sample titles of this study are shuffled in the database, so cell type and time point are left out; the donor was told from shared clones. The bases read TGCAGTGCTAGAGATAGCGGGGGGGCTGGACCCTACAATGAGCAGTTCTTC. It translates as CSARDSGGAGPYNEQFF.